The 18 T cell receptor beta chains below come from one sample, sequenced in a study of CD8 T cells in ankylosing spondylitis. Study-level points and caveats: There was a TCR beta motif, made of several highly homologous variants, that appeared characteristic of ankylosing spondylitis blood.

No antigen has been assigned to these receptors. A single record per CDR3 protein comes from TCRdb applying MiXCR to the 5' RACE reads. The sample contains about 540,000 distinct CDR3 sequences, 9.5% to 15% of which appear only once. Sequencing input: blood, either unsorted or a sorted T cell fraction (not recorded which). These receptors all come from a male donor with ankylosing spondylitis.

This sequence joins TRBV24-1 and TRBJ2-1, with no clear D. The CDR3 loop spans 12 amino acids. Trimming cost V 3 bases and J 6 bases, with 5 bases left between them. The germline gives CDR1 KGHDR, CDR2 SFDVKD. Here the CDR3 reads CATSDPSNEQFF. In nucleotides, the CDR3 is TGTGCCACCAGTGATCCCTCCAATGAGCAGTTCTTC.

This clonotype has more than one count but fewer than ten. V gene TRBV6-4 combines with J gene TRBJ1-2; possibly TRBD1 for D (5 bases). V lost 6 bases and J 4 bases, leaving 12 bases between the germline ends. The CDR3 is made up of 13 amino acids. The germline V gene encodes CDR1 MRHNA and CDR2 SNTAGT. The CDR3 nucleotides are TGTGCCAGCAGGGGGGACGGATCCTATGGCTACACCTTC. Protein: CASRGDGSYGYTF.

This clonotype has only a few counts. In nucleotides, the CDR3 is TGTGCCAGCAGCTTAGGACAGGGGATTTTGAACACTGAAGCTTTCTTT. It encodes CASSLGQGILNTEAFF. The V and J genes are TRBV7-9 and TRBJ1-1; TRBD1 matches at 8 bases. The CDR3 has 16 residues. Germline V gene data show CDR1 as SEHNR and CDR2 as FQNEAQ (reference sequence). After removal of 1 base from V and 0 bases from J, the junction contained 4 bases not matched to a gene.

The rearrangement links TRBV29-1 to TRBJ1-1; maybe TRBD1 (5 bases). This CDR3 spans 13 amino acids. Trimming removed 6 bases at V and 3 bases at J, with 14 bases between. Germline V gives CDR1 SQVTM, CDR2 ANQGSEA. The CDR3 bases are TGCAGCGTCCGGGACGAACTTTACACTGAAGCTTTCTTT. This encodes CSVRDELYTEAFF.

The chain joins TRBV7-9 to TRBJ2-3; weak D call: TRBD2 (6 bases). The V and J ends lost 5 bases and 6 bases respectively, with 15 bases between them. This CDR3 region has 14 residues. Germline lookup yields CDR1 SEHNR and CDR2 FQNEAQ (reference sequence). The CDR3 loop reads CASSRRLVPDTQYF. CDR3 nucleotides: TGTGCCAGCAGCCGCCGACTAGTCCCGGATACGCAGTATTTT.

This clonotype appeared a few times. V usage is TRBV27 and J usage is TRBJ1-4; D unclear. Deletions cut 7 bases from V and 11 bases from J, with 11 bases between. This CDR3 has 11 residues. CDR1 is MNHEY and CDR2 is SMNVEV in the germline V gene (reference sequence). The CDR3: CASTFTEKLFF. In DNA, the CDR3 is TGTGCCAGCACTTTTACAGAGAAACTGTTTTTT.

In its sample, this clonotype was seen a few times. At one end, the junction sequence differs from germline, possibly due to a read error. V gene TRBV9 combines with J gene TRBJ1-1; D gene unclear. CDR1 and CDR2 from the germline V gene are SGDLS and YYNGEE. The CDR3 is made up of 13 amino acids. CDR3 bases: TGTGCCAGCAGCTCAAGAAGGAACACTGAAGTTTTCTTT. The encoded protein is CASSSRRNTEVFF.

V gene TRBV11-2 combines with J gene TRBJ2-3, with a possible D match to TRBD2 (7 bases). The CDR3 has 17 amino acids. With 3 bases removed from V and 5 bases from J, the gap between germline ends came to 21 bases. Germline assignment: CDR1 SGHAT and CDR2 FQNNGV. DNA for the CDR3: TGTGCCAGCAGCTTCCCCTCCGGGGGGCGAAAACTAGATACGCAGTATTTT. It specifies CASSFPSGGRKLDTQYF. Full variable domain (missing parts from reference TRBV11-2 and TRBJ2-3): EAGVAQSPRYKIIEKRQSVAFWCNPISGHATLYWYQQILGQGPKLLIQFQNNGVVDDSQLPKDRFSAERLKGVDSTLKIQPAKLEDSAVYLCASSFPSGGRKLDTQYFGPGTRLTVL.

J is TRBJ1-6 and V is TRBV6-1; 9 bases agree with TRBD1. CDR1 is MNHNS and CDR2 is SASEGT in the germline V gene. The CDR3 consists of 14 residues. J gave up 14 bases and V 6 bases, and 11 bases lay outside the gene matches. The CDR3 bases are TGTGCCAGCAGCTTGGACAGGGGCAGGGCGGCCCTCCACTTT. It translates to CASSLDRGRAALHF.

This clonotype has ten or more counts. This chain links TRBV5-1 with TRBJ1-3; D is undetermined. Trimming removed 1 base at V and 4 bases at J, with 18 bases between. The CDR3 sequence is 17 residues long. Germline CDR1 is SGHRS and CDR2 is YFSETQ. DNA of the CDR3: TGCGCCAGCAGCTTGATAGGCCGACAAGATCGAGGAAACACCATATATTTT. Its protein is CASSLIGRQDRGNTIYF.

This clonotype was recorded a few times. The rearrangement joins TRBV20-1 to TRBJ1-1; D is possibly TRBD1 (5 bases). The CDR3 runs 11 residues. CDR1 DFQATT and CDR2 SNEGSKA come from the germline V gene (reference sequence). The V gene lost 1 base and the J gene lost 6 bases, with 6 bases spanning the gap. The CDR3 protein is CSARVGPEAFF. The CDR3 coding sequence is TGCAGTGCTAGAGTGGGACCTGAAGCTTTCTTT.

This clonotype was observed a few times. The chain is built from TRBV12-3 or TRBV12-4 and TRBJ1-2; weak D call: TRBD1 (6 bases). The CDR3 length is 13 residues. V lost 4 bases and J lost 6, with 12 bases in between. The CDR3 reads CASSWDTNNGYTF. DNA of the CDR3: TGTGCCAGCAGTTGGGACACGAACAATGGCTACACCTTC.

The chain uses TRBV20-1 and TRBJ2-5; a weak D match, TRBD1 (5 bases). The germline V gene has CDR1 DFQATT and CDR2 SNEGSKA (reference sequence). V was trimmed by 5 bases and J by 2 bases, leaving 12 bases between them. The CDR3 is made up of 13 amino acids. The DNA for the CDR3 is TGCAGTGCTCTAGACAGAGCGCAAGAGACCCAGTACTTC. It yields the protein CSALDRAQETQYF.

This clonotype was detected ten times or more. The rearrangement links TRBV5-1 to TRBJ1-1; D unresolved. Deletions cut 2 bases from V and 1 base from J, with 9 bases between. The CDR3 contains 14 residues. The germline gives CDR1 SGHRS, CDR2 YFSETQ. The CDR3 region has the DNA TGCGCCAGCAGCTTCCAACGGGAGAACACTGAAGCTTTCTTT. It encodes CASSFQRENTEAFF. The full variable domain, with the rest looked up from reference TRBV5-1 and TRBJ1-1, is KAGVTQTPRYLIKTRGQQVTLSCSPISGHRSVSWYQQTPGQGLQFLFEYFSETQRNKGNFPGRFSGRQFSNSRSEMNVSTLELGDSALYLCASSFQRENTEAFFGQGTRLTVV.

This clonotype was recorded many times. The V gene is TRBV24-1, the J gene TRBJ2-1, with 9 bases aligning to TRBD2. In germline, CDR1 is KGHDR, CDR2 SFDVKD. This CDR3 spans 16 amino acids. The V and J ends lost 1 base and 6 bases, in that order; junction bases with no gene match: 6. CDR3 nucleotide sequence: TGTGCCACCAGTGATTTTTCTAGCGGGAAGGTCAATGAGCAGTTCTTC. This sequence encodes CATSDFSSGKVNEQFF.

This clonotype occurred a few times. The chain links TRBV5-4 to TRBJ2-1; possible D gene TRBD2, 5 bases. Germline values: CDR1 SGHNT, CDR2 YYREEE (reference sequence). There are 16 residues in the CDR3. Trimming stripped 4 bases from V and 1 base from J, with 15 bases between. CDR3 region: CASSAQVAGSYNEQFF. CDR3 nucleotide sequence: TGTGCCAGCAGCGCCCAGGTGGCGGGTTCCTACAATGAGCAGTTCTTC.

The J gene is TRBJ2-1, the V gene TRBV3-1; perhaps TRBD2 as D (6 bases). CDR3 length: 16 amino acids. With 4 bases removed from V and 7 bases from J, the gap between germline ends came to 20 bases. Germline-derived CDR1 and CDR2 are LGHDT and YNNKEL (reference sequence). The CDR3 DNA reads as TGTGCCAGCAGCCTCACCCCCGTGTCTAGCGTTAATGAGCAGTTCTTC. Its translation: CASSLTPVSSVNEQFF.

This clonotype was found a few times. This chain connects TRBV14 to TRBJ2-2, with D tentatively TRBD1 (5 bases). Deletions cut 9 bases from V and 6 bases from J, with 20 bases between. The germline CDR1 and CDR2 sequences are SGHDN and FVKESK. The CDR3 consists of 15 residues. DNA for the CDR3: TGTGCCAGAGAAGGGGTAGGAAGTCGCTCCGGGGAGCTGTTTTTT. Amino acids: CAREGVGSRSGELFF.